The present T cell receptor (beta chain) was sequenced within a study of T cell responses to AZD1222 COVID-19 vaccine. Germline V gene sequence: CDR1 ENHRY, CDR2 SYGVKD. V was clipped by 7 bases and J by 0 bases, with 14 bases between them. This CDR3 spans 15 amino acids. Comment on this clone: Its target is not known.

Some clones are missing from TCRdb's copy, which holds only in-frame ones; the method was immunoSEQ multiplex PCR. The sample holds about 130,000 clones, over 85% seen once. Study-wide points: Clonal diversity was possibly underestimated, and white British individuals and females predominated among donors. Unmutated variant regions reportedly attract nearly half of all spike-specific TCRs. Recipients of AZD1222 seropositive at baseline numbered only 5 to 7. Dominant at 160-218 and 743-854, vaccine-associated CD4 TCRs also spanned spike.

The chain couples TRBV10-3 to TRBJ2-3; D remains unclear. The input for sequencing was peripheral blood, taken on day 0 of AZD1222 vaccination. The receptor was isolated from an adult in good health. CDR3: CAITHSLKSTDTQYF. CDR3 nucleotide sequence: TGTGCCATCACCCACAGTCTAAAGAGCACAGATACGCAGTATTTT.